Sequencing of this TCR beta chain was carried out in a study of response to subunit inactivated influenza vaccine. Study-wide findings and caveats: New T cells are recruited in small numbers by each seasonal influenza vaccination, according to the authors' suggestion.

Germline V lookup: CDR1 LGHNA, CDR2 YNFKEQ. The V end lost 4 bases, the J end lost 7 bases, and 11 bases lay between the germline ends. The CDR3 contains 13 residues. Ten or more counts support this clonotype. What it binds is not known. TCRdb reprocessed the RT-PCR reads with MiXCR, giving one entry per CDR3 protein. Of hundreds of thousands of distinct CDR3 sequences listed, about 12% are singletons. Specimen: PBMCs from blood, collected on the day of vaccination. This receptor was identified in a man aged 50 or older who received an inactivated influenza vaccine. The gene calls are TRBV4-2 and TRBJ2-1; D gene ambiguous. CDR3 residues: CASSLSRGNEQFF. The CDR3 DNA sequence: TGTGCCAGCAGCCTAAGCCGAGGTAATGAGCAGTTCTTC.